The 2 T cell receptor beta chains given below trace back to one sample, sequenced in a study of blood T cells in healthy people across ages. Together with a sample-barcoded 5' primer, a J-beta primer mix was included in a second PCR lasting roughly 6 to 12 cycles. MiXCR, applied by TCRdb to the 5' RACE reads, yields one record per CDR3 protein. The sample yields approximately 880,000 distinct CDR3 sequences, roughly 48% seen once. The sequenced sample consisted of blood. Every receptor here comes from a man aged 30-40 years in good health.

V gene TRBV11-2 combines with J gene TRBJ1-4; D may be TRBD1 (6 bases). The germline CDR1 and CDR2 sequences are SGHAT and FQNNGV. The CDR3 consists of 14 residues. The V end was cut by 4 bases, the J end by 4 bases, with 10 bases between. CDR3 bases: TGTGCCAGCAGCTCCGGACAGCATAATGAAAAACTGTTTTTT. Amino acids: CASSSGQHNEKLFF.

This clonotype was detected once. J is TRBJ1-1 and V is TRBV11-1, with 8 bases fitting TRBD1. Germline CDR1 and CDR2: SGHAT and FQDESV (reference sequence). The ends lost 5 bases at V and 3 bases at J; junction bases unmatched: 8. The CDR3 sequence is 15 residues long. The CDR3 coding sequence is TGTGCCAGCAGCCCCCAGGGGGCCGGGGACACTGAAGCTTTCTTT. It translates to CASSPQGAGDTEAFF.